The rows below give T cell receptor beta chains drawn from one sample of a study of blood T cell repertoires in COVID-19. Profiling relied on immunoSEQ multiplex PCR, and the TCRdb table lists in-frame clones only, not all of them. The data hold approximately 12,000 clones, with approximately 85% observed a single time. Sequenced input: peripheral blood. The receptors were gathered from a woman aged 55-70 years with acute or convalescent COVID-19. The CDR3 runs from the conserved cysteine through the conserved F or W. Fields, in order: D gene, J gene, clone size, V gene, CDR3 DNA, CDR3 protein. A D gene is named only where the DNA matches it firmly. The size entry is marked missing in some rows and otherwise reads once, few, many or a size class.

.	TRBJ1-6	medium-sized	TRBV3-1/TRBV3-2	TGTGCCAGCAGCCAAGTGGCAGATTCACCCCTCCACTTT	CASSQVADSPLHF
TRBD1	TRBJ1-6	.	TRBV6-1	TGTGCCAGCAGTGAACTCGACAGGGGCAATTCACCCCTCCACTTT	CASSELDRGNSPLHF
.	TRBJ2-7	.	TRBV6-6	TGTGCCAGCGCGACCGGGACATTCGCTTACGAGCAGTACTTC	CASATGTFAYEQYF
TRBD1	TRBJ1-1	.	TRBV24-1	TGTGCCACCAGTGATTCGCGGACAGGGTGGATCTTT	CATSDSRTGWIF
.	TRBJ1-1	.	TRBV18	TGTGCCAGCTCACAACAAAAACAGGGAGTAGGCACTGAAGCTTTCTTT	CASSQQKQGVGTEAFF
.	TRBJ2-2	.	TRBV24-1	TGTGCCACCAGGAGAGGTAGAGAGCTGTTTTTT	CATRRGRELFF
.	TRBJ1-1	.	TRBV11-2	TGTGCCAGCATGGGCCCCTTCGGCACTGAAGCTTTCTTT	CASMGPFGTEAFF
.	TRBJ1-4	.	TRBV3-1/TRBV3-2	TGTGCCAGCAGCCAAGAAGAAGGACTAGGGTTCGAAAAACTGTTTTTT	CASSQEEGLGFEKLFF
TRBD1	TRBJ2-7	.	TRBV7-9	TGTGCCAGCAGCCTCAGACCAGGGGGCGCGTACGAGCAGTACTTC	CASSLRPGGAYEQYF
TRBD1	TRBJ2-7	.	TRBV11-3	TGTGCCAGCAGCCACCGGGACAGGGGATACGAGCAGTACTTC	CASSHRDRGYEQYF
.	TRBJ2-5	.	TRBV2	TGTGCCAGCCGTGCTGGGGGGGGGCGCGGGGAGACCCAGTACTTC	CASRAGGGRGETQYF
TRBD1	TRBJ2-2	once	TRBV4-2	TGTGCCAGCAGCCAATGGGGACAGGGTTCCACCGGGGAGCTGTTTTTT	CASSQWGQGSTGELFF
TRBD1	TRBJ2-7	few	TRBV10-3	TGTGCCATCAGTGAACGCGGACAGGACGAGCAGTACTTC	CAISERGQDEQYF
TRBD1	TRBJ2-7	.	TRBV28	TGTGCCAGCAAAAGGACAGGGGCCTCCCGGGAGCAGTACTTC	CASKRTGASREQYF
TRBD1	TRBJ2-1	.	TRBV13	TGTGCCAGCAGCTTAGTGGGACAGGGGGCAAATGAGCAGTTCTTC	CASSLVGQGANEQFF
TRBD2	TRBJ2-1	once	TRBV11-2	TGTGCCAGCAGCTTAGGGGTCCCCAAGCGGGGAAGTTCCTACAATGAGCAGTTCTTC	CASSLGVPKRGSSYNEQFF
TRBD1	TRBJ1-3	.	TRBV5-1	TGCGCCAGCAGCTTGGAATCAGGGGGCTCTGGAAACACCATATATTTT	CASSLESGGSGNTIYF
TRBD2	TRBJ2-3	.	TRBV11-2	TGTGCCAGCAGCTCCATCTTAGCGGGGGCCCGAAGAGATACGCAGTATTTT	CASSSILAGARRDTQYF
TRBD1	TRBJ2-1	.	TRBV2	TGTGCCAGCAAAGGGACAGGCCGGATAAATGAGCAGTTCTTC	CASKGTGRINEQFF
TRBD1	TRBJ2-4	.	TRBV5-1	TGCGCCAGCAGCTTCGGGATCGGGGACAGGGCGGACATTCAGTACTTC	CASSFGIGDRADIQYF
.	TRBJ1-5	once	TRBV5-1	TGCGCCAGCAGCTTCGGAGGGGGGGACCAGCCCCAGCATTTT	CASSFGGGDQPQHF
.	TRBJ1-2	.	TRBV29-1	TGCAGCGTTCAAGGGGGAGCTAACTATGGCTACACCTTC	CSVQGGANYGYTF
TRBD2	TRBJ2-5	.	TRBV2	TGTGCCAGCCGCCTAGCGGGGACCTACCAAGAGACCCAGTACTTC	CASRLAGTYQETQYF
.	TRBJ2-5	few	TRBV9	TGTGCCAGCAGCTCCGGGGTTCACCAAGAGACCCAGTACTTC	CASSSGVHQETQYF
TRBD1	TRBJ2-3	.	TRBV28	TGTGCCAGCAGTTTTGGGACAGAATCGGAGAGCACAGATACGCAGTATTTT	CASSFGTESESTDTQYF
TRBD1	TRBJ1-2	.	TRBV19	TGTGCCAGTAGTCCGACAGGGAACTATGGCTACACCTTC	CASSPTGNYGYTF
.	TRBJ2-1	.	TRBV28	TGTGCCAGCAGTTCTATCGACAGGGAGGATTACAATGAGCAGTTCTTC	CASSSIDREDYNEQFF
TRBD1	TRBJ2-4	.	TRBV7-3	TGTGCCAGCAGCTCATTGGGACAGGTGGAAAACATTCAGTACTTC	CASSSLGQVENIQYF
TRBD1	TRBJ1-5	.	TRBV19	TGTGCCAGTAGTATAGATCACAGGACAGGGAGGGTGCCCCAGCATTTT	CASSIDHRTGRVPQHF
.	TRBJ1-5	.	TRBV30	TGTGCCTGGAGTATGACATATGATCAGCCCCAGCATTTT	CAWSMTYDQPQHF
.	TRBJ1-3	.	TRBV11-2	TGTGCCAGCACCCCAGGGGACACCATATATTTT	CASTPGDTIYF
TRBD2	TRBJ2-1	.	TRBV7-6	TGTGCCAGCAGCTTTAGACTAGCGGGGCTTAAAGGTCCCCAGTTCTTC	CASSFRLAGLKGPQFF
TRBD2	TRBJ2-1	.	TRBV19	TGTGCCAGTAGTATAGCCCCGGGGGCTAGCGGGGGGGACAGCTCCTACAATGAGCAGTTCTTC	CASSIAPGASGGDSSYNEQFF
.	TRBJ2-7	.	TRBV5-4	TGTGCCAGCAGCTTGGTTCCGGACTACTCCTACGAGCAGTACTTC	CASSLVPDYSYEQYF
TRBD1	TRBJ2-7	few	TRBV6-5	TGTGCCAGCTTCCCTCGACAGGGTGTCTGGTACGAGCAGTACTTC	CASFPRQGVWYEQYF
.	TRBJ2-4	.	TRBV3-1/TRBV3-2	TGTGCCAGCATGAGGCGGGGCCAAAACATTCAGTACTTC	CASMRRGQNIQYF
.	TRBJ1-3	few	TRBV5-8	TGTGCCAGCGGATTGAGGGGGGGGAACACCATATATTTT	CASGLRGGNTIYF
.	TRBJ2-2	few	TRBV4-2	TGTGCCAGCAGCCAGGAAAAGGACACTCTCACCGGGGAGCTGTTTTTT	CASSQEKDTLTGELFF